This T cell receptor (beta chain) was sequenced during a study of T cell responses to AZD1222 COVID-19 vaccine (dated by TCRdb to the early 2020s). General notes on the study: Because spike-specific TCR depth and breadth did not differ between the two schedules, AZD1222 recipients who got a second dose at roughly 4 weeks were pooled with those who got a second dose at roughly 12 weeks. TCR sequencing covered roughly 230 trial participants: 200 to 220 given two doses of AZD1222 and around 25 given two doses of MenACWY control vaccine. Enrollment into the trials was organized by age into subgroups of 18-55, 56-69 and 70-plus years, and those subgroups contained roughly 160, 29 and 62 TCR-sequenced participants, respectively.

A word on this clone: The antigen it recognizes is unknown. Base qualities are missing; no much larger clone stands one base away.

The CDR3 regions of human TCRbeta chains were analyzed by immunosequencing. As for the authors' bioinformatics: TCRs in the repertoires were compared against a reference library of SARS-CoV-2-specific TCRs that had been generated with the MIRA antigen-specificity platform. Breadth was defined as the fraction of unique TCRs that were SARS-CoV-2-associated, and depth was defined as the fraction of total T cells that were SARS-CoV-2-associated. Using the MIRA data, each spike-specific TCR was mapped to the spike region that the TCR reacts to and placed in a CD4 or CD8 class. Log10-transformed breadth and depth values were compared by one-way ANOVA with Sidak's multiple comparisons tests. TCRdb stores this immuneACCESS table with in-frame sequences only. Part of the clones is absent; in the studies checked, under half of the shortfall reflects unresolved V genes, and no reason is known for the rest. V, J and clone size reflect that table, while D and trimming were determined from the DNA. The sample data list fewer than 150,000 clones, and 70% to 90% of these were observed just once. The ten most abundant clones make up over 4.5% of the sample.

The paper as a whole reports these results and caveats: The vaccine-associated CD4 TCRs covered the entire spike protein, and the dominant responses fell in regions 160-218 and 743-854. Reportedly, close to half of the unique spike-specific TCRs recognized epitopes lying outside the regions that are mutated in the B.1.351 and B.1.1.7 variants. A significant rise in spike-specific TCR breadth and depth was observed after two AZD1222 doses relative to day 0 and relative to MenACWY recipients. Because no day 14 peak-response samples were available, the repertoires could be characterized only after the peak T cell response. In the small 56-69-year group, the increase in depth fell short of significance, most likely because of low power. Conclusions about previously exposed vaccinees are limited, since just six AZD1222 recipients were seropositive for SARS-CoV-2 at baseline. Participants were mostly white British and included more females than males, and it was suggested by the authors that clonal diversity may have been underestimated.

The time point label, as the study defines it: baseline before first vaccination. The vaccinee samples were drawn from two UK trials, COV001 and COV002, one of which was a single-blind randomized controlled phase 2/3 trial testing AZD1222 (ChAdOx1 nCoV-19) in healthy adults. Trial participant PBMC samples were collected at day 0 and day 28 after the second dose for TCRbeta chain sequencing. Sequenced here: peripheral blood, sampled on day 0 of AZD1222 vaccination. The receptor's source is an adult in good health.

The CDR3 is CSASSGSNTEAFF. The sequenced DNA: TGCAGTGCTAGTTCAGGGTCGAACACTGAAGCTTTCTTT. The rearranged chain carries TRBV20-1 and TRBJ1-1; a tentative D call is TRBD1 (5 bases match). The CDR3 starts with the cysteine, ends with the phenylalanine, and has 13 residues. Left in the record is the CDR3 DNA by itself, 39 bases read in frame from the first base. The junction carries 9 bases between V and J, which are trimmed by 3 bases and 1 base respectively. From the germline V gene (reference sequence), CDR1 is DFQATT and CDR2 is SNEGSKA.